This T cell receptor (beta chain) was retrieved from a study of T cells in Graves' hyperthyroidism and ophthalmopathy. Germline V gene lookup returns CDR1 SGHVS and CDR2 FNYEAQ. The CDR3 runs 14 residues. J lost 1 base, V lost 4 bases, and 2 bases had no gene match. Study-wide findings and caveats: Most thyroid clonotypes expanded above 0.001 appeared in blood too.

This clonotype was seen repeatedly, ten times or more. The antigen remains undetermined. TCR beta CDR3 sequences were amplified from RNA transcripts. HTBI primers drove first-round RT-PCR of the TCR CDR3. TCRdb reanalysed the multiplex PCR reads using MiXCR and keeps one entry per CDR3 protein. There are 490,000 or so distinct CDR3 sequences in the sample; about 46% occur only once, and about 40% lies in the top ten. This chain links TRBV7-6 with TRBJ2-5; 8 nucleotides line up with TRBD2. This receptor was obtained from an adult woman with Graves' disease, either hyperthyroidism or ophthalmopathy (not recorded which). Sequenced: peripheral blood or thyroid tissue (not recorded which). This CDR3 is CASSSGGGQETQYF. The DNA of the CDR3 is TGTGCCAGCAGCTCCGGGGGGGGCCAAGAGACCCAGTACTTC.